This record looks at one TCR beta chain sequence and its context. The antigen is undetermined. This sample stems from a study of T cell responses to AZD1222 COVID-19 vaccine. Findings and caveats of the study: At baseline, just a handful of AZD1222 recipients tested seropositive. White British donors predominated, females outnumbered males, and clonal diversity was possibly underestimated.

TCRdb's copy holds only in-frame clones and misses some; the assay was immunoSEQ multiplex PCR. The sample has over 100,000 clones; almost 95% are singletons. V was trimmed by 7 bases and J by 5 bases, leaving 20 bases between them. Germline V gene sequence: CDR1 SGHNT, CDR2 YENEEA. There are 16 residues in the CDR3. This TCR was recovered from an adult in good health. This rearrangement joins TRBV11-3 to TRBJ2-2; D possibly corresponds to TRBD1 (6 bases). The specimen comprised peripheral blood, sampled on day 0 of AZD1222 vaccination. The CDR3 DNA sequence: TGTGCCAGCACGGGATCGGGGACAAGGGGAACCGGGGAGCTGTTTTTT. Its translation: CASTGSGTRGTGELFF.